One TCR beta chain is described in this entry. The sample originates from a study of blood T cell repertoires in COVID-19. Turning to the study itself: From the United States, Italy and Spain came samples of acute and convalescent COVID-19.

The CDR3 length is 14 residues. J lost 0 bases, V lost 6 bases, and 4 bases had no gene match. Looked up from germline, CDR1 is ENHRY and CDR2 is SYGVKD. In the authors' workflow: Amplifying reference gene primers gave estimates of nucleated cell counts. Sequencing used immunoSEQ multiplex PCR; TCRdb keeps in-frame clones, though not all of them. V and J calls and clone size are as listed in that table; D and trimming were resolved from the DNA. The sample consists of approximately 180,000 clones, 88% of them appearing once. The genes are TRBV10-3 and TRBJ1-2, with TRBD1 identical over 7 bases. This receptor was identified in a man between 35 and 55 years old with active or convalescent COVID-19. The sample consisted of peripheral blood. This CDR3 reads CAIRATGPNYGYTF. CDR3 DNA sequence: TGTGCCATCAGGGCGACAGGGCCTAACTATGGCTACACCTTC.